A selection of T cell receptor beta chains follows, all from one sample in a study of monozygotic twins with inflammatory bowel disease. TCRdb processed the 5' RACE reads again and assigns one entry to each CDR3 protein, with no DNA. This sample contains more than 300,000 distinct CDR3 sequences. Sequencing was done on a sample of blood. The receptor set was obtained from a human donor with ulcerative colitis or Crohn's disease, or a healthy co-twin of an affected twin (not recorded which). Both conserved end residues are part of each CDR3.

TRBV5-1,TRBJ2-5,CASSLVQTQETQYF
TRBV7-3,TRBJ2-2,CASSLLGERNTGELFF
TRBV7-2,TRBJ1-1,CASSGPGRMAFF
TRBV25-1,TRBJ1-1,CASSETHEAFF
TRBV6-1,TRBJ2-2,CASSRTGDTGELFF
TRBV7-2,TRBJ2-5,CASSLNLERETQYF
TRBV19,TRBJ2-2,CASSPMSATGELFF
TRBV2,TRBJ2-2,CASSSMARGGELFF
TRBV3-1,TRBJ2-1,CASSQGLAGMDNEPFF
TRBV7-9,TRBJ2-6,CASSLRQSGANVLTF
TRBV10-3,TRBJ2-5,CAISEPAVGETQYF
TRBV7-9,TRBJ2-5,CASSLDRARLLETQYF
TRBV7-3,TRBJ2-3,CASSLGSGGPGDTQYF
TRBV7-3,TRBJ1-6,CASSRQGFSSPLHF
TRBV7-9,TRBJ2-3,CASRKADQRDTQYF
TRBV27,TRBJ2-1,CASSLWGGGTYNEQFF
TRBV12-3/TRBV12-4,TRBJ2-1,CASRLEGYNEQFF
TRBV12-3/TRBV12-4,TRBJ2-7,CASSTRWGQLYF
TRBV7-9,TRBJ2-3,CASSPRTGDTQYF
TRBV28,TRBJ2-7,CASSAGRLDSYEQYF
TRBV19,TRBJ2-6,CASSIDSSGANVLTF
TRBV20-1,TRBJ2-2,CSARGRTGNTGELFF
TRBV6-1,TRBJ2-7,CASRRLAGAYEQYF
TRBV7-9,TRBJ1-5,CASSPGPQPQHF
TRBV7-9,TRBJ2-7,CASSLGSAYEQYF
TRBV5-1,TRBJ2-1,CASSSLLVLGSNEQLF
TRBV7-9,TRBJ2-7,CASSSTAYTYEQYF
TRBV7-6,TRBJ2-1,CASRLGGQGFATSSYNEQFF
TRBV12-3/TRBV12-4,TRBJ1-3,CASSRQGARRSSGNTIYF
TRBV28,TRBJ2-2,CASRQTNTGELFF
TRBV28,TRBJ2-3,CAGSFSGRTDTQYF
TRBV2,TRBJ2-7,CASRGTGHRYEQYF
TRBV12-3/TRBV12-4,TRBJ2-1,CASRVDASRGRRYNEQFF
TRBV20-1,TRBJ2-1,CSASETGGPSYNEQFF
TRBV10-1,TRBJ2-7,CASSKGEAGLGEQYF
TRBV7-9,TRBJ2-1,CASSLVGQRDEQFF
TRBV5-1,TRBJ1-4,CASRSRGGTNEKLFF
TRBV30,TRBJ1-6,CAWSEGVRSSPLHF
TRBV4-3,TRBJ1-1,CASSQEFRRFNTEAFF
TRBV3-1,TRBJ2-7,CASSQDGQGAREQYF
TRBV28,TRBJ2-7,CASSLPTGGRLEQYF
TRBV6-1,TRBJ2-5,CASGKLAGGPRGETQYF
TRBV5-1,TRBJ2-1,CASSLTSGGYNEQFF
TRBV12-3/TRBV12-4,TRBJ2-3,CASTGLAGLDTQYF